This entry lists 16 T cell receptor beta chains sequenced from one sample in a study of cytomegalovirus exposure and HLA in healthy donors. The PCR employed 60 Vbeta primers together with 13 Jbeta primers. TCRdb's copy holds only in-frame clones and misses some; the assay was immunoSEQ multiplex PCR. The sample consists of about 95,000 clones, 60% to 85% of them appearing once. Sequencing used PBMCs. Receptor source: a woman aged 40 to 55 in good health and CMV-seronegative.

CDR3 nucleotide sequence: TGTGCCAGCAGCGGAGCCACTCACAACTATGGCTACACCTTC. Its protein product is CASSGATHNYGYTF. The J gene is TRBJ1-2, the V gene TRBV9; D unclear. V was trimmed by 3 bases and J by 2 bases, leaving 11 bases between them. This CDR3 region has 14 residues. Germline V lookup: CDR1 SGDLS, CDR2 YYNGEE. Drawing the rest from reference TRBV9 and TRBJ1-2, the complete variable domain is DSGVTQTPKHLITATGQRVTLRCSPRSGDLSVYWYQQSLDQGLQFLIQYYNGEERAKGNILERFSAQQFPDLHSELNLSSLELGDSALYFCASSGATHNYGYTFGSGTRLTVV.

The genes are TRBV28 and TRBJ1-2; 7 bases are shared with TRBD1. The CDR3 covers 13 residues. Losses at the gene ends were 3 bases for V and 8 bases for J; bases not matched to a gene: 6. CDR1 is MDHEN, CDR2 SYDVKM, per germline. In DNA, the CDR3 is TGTGCCAGCAGTTTGACAGGGATGGGAGGCTACACCTTC. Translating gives CASSLTGMGGYTF.

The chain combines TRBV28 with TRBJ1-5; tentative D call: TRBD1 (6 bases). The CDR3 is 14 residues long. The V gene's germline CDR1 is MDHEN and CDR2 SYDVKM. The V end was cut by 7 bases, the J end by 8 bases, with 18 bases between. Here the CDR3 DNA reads TGTGCCAGCACTGGGAGACAGGCACGTGAGCCCCAGCATTTT. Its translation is CASTGRQAREPQHF.

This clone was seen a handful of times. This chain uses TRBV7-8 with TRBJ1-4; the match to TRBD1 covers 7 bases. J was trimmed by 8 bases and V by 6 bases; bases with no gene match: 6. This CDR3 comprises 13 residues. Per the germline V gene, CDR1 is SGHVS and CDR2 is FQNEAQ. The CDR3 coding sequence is TGTGCCAGCAGTGACAGGGAGGAAGAAAAACTGTTTTTT. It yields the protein CASSDREEEKLFF.

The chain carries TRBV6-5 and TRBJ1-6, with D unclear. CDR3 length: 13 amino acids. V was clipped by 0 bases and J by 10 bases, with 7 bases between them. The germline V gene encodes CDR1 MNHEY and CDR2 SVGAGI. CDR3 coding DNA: TGTGCCAGCAGTTACTCGAATGGCTCACCCCTCCACTTT. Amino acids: CASSYSNGSPLHF.

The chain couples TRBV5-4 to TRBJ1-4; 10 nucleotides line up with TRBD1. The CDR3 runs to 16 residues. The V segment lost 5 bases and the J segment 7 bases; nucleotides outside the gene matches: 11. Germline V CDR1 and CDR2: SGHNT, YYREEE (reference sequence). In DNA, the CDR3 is TGTGCCAGCAGTCCGGGACAGGGGTTGGAGGGTGAAAAACTGTTTTTT. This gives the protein CASSPGQGLEGEKLFF.

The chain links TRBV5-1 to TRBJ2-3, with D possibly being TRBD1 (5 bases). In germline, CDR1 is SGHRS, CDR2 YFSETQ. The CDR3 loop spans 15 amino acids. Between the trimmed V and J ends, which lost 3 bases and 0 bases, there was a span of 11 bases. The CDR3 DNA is TGCGCCAGCAGCTCGAATGGGGCGAGCACAGATACGCAGTATTTT. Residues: CASSSNGASTDTQYF.

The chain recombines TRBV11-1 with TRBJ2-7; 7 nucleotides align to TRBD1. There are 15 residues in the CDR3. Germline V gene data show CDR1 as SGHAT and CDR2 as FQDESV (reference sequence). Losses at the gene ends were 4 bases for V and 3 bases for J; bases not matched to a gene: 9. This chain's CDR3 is CASSSADRFLYEQYF. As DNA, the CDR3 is TGTGCCAGCAGCTCAGCGGACAGGTTCCTCTACGAGCAGTACTTC.

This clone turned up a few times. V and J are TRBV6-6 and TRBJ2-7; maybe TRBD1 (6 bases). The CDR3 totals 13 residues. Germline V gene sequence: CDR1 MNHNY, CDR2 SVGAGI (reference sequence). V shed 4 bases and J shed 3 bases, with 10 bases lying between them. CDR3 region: CASSSDRSYEQYF. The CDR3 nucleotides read TGTGCCAGCAGTTCAGACAGGAGCTACGAGCAGTACTTC.

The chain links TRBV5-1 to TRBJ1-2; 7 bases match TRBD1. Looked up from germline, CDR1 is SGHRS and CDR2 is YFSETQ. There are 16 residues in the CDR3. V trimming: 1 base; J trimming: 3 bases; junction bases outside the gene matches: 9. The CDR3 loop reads CASSLFGTASDYGYTF. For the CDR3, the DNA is TGCGCCAGCAGCTTGTTTGGGACAGCCTCTGACTATGGCTACACCTTC.

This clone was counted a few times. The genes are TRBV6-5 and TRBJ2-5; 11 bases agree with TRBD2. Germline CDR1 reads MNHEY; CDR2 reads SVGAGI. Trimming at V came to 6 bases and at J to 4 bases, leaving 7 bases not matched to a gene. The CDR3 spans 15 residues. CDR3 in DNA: TGTGCCAGCAGCTATATAGCGGGGGGGCTAGAGACCCAGTACTTC. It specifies CASSYIAGGLETQYF.

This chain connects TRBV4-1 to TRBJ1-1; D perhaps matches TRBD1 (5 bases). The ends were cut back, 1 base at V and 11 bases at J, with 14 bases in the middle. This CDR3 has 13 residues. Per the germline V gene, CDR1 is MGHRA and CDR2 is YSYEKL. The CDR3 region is CASSQVVGQRAFF. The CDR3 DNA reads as TGCGCCAGCAGCCAAGTGGTGGGGCAGAGGGCTTTCTTT.

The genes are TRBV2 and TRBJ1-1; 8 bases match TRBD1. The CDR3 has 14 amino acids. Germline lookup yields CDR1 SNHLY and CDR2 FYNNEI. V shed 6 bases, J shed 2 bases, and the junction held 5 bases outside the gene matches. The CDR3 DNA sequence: TGTGCCAGCAGACGCGGACAGGGAAACACTGAAGCTTTCTTT. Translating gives CASRRGQGNTEAFF.

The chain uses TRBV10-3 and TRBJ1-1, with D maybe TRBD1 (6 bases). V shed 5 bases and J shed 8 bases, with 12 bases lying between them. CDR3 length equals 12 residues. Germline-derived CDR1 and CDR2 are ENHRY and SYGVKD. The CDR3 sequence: CAISKDSSEAFF. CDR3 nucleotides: TGTGCCATCAGTAAGGACAGCTCAGAAGCTTTCTTT.

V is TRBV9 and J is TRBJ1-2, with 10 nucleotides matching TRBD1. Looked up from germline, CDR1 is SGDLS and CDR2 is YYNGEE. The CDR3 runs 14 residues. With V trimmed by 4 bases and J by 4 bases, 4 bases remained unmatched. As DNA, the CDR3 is TGTGCCAGCAGCCCCGGGGACAGGGGCTATGGCTACACCTTC. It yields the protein CASSPGDRGYGYTF. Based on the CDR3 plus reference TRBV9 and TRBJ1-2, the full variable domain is DSGVTQTPKHLITATGQRVTLRCSPRSGDLSVYWYQQSLDQGLQFLIQYYNGEERAKGNILERFSAQQFPDLHSELNLSSLELGDSALYFCASSPGDRGYGYTFGSGTRLTVV.

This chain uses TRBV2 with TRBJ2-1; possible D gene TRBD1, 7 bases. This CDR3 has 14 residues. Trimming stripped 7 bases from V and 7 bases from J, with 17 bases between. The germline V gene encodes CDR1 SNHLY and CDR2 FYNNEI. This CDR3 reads CASTGQGGGNEQFF. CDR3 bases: TGTGCCAGCACGGGGCAGGGGGGAGGAAATGAGCAGTTCTTC.